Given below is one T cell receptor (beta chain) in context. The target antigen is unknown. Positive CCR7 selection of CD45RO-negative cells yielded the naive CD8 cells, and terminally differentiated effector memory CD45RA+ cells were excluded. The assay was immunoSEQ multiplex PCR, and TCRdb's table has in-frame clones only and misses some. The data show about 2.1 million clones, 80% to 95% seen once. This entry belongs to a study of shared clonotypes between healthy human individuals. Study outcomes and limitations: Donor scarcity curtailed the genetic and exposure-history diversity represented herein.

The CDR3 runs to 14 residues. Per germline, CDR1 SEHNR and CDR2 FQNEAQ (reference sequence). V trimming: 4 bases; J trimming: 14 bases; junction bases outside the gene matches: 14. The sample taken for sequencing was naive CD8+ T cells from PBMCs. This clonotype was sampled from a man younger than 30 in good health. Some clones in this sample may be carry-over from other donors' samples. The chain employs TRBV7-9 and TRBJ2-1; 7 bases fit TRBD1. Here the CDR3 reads CASSSPWDRGHKFF. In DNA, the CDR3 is TGTGCCAGCAGCTCACCCTGGGATAGGGGGCACAAGTTCTTC. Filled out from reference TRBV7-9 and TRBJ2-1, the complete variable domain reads DTGVSQNPRHKITKRGQNVTFRCDPISEHNRLYWYRQTLGQGPEFLTYFQNEAQLEKSRLLSDRFSAERPKGSFSTLEIQRTEQGDSAMYLCASSSPWDRGHKFFGPGTRLTVL.